This is a list of T cell receptor beta chains from one sample in a study of blood T cell repertoires in COVID-19. This table comes from immunoSEQ multiplex PCR, and its TCRdb copy is limited to in-frame clones, with some not included. The sample lists about 140,000 clones; 80% to 85% were seen once. The specimen was PBMCs or T cells enriched from blood (not recorded which). The source is a man aged 40-49 years with acute COVID-19. Each CDR3 is given without its conserved first and last residue. A D gene is named only where the DNA matches it firmly. Clone size is stated in some rows and not others, as once, few, many or a class when expanded.

size: once
J: TRBJ1-5
V: TRBV6-2/TRBV6-3
D: TRBD1
CDR3: ASSYSRGDNQPQH

size: -
J: TRBJ1-1
V: TRBV7-2
D: -
CDR3: ASGGTMNTEAF

size: -
J: TRBJ1-6
V: TRBV30
D: -
CDR3: AWSASRAPLH

size: -
J: TRBJ2-7
V: TRBV28
D: TRBD1
CDR3: ASTPIDRDSSYEQY

size: few
J: TRBJ2-2
V: TRBV11-3
D: -
CDR3: ASSSSTGELF

size: once
J: TRBJ1-3
V: TRBV7-2
D: TRBD1
CDR3: ASSPDRGRGNTIY

size: -
J: TRBJ2-3
V: TRBV5-4
D: -
CDR3: ASSIQGLITDTQY

size: -
J: TRBJ2-2
V: TRBV10-1
D: -
CDR3: ASSADRTTGELF

size: few
J: TRBJ1-3
V: TRBV18
D: -
CDR3: ASSPGASGNTIY

size: -
J: TRBJ2-7
V: TRBV5-5
D: TRBD1
CDR3: ASSLPGGSYEQY

size: -
J: TRBJ1-4
V: TRBV28
D: -
CDR3: ATREGANEKLF

size: -
J: TRBJ1-5
V: TRBV28
D: -
CDR3: ASRTADFYSNQPQH

size: -
J: TRBJ2-1
V: TRBV5-5
D: -
CDR3: ASSLELAPYGEQF

size: many
J: TRBJ2-5
V: TRBV2
D: TRBD1
CDR3: ASRPDRGLQETQY

size: -
J: TRBJ1-1
V: TRBV24-1
D: -
CDR3: ATSDLYGTEAF

size: -
J: TRBJ2-3
V: TRBV27
D: -
CDR3: ASGLRGDTQY

size: -
J: TRBJ2-7
V: TRBV14
D: TRBD1
CDR3: ASSQGQGSEQY

size: -
J: TRBJ1-1
V: TRBV5-1
D: -
CDR3: ASSLLHSTNTEAF

size: -
J: TRBJ1-1
V: TRBV10-3
D: -
CDR3: AISFRRNTEAF

size: few
J: TRBJ2-4
V: TRBV5-4
D: -
CDR3: ASSPARSLAKNIQY

size: -
J: TRBJ1-4
V: TRBV30
D: -
CDR3: AWSVKGRGEKLF

size: -
J: TRBJ1-1
V: TRBV2
D: -
CDR3: ASSEASRPVNEAF

size: -
J: TRBJ1-2
V: TRBV10-1
D: -
CDR3: ASYIFGGASYYGYT

size: -
J: TRBJ2-1
V: TRBV5-6
D: -
CDR3: ASSVGPVSYNEQF

size: once
J: TRBJ1-1
V: TRBV7-8
D: -
CDR3: ASSAVPGTEAF

size: -
J: TRBJ2-1
V: TRBV15
D: TRBD2
CDR3: ATSRRLAPTSYNEQF

size: once
J: TRBJ2-3
V: TRBV5-1
D: TRBD2
CDR3: ASSLAGLAGEYTQY

size: -
J: TRBJ2-3
V: TRBV9
D: TRBD2
CDR3: ASSVAERGDTDTQY

size: -
J: TRBJ1-5
V: TRBV28
D: -
CDR3: ASVETDQPQH

size: -
J: TRBJ2-3
V: TRBV10-3
D: TRBD1
CDR3: AISVGQGIEDTQY

size: once
J: TRBJ1-2
V: TRBV30
D: TRBD1
CDR3: AWTVTGTNYGYT

size: few
J: TRBJ2-7
V: TRBV28
D: TRBD1
CDR3: ASTMTGTSYEQY

size: -
J: TRBJ2-7
V: TRBV6-2/TRBV6-3
D: -
CDR3: ASSWALGGTEVYEQY

size: -
J: TRBJ1-5
V: TRBV3-1/TRBV3-2
D: -
CDR3: ASSQDRVNQPQH

size: once
J: TRBJ2-1
V: TRBV19
D: -
CDR3: ASSIDPGNSYNEQF

size: -
J: TRBJ2-5
V: TRBV19
D: TRBD1
CDR3: ASRVTGNREETQY

size: -
J: TRBJ1-1
V: TRBV7-9
D: -
CDR3: ASRWEGTEAF

size: -
J: TRBJ2-7
V: TRBV18
D: -
CDR3: ASSWTTATESSYEQY

size: -
J: TRBJ1-2
V: TRBV28
D: -
CDR3: ASSLWSSRGYT

size: -
J: TRBJ1-5
V: TRBV19
D: -
CDR3: ASSIRTEEEYSNQPQH

size: -
J: TRBJ1-2
V: TRBV18
D: -
CDR3: ASSAEGLVGYT